Shown below are 28 T cell receptor beta chains from a single sample sequenced in a study of CD8 T cells in ankylosing spondylitis. TCRdb re-derived calls from the 5' RACE reads in MiXCR, one entry per CDR3 protein. The sample yields 200,000 to 300,000 distinct CDR3 sequences, over 9.5% seen once. Sequencing input: blood, either unsorted or a sorted T cell fraction (not recorded which). The receptors shown here come from a male donor with ankylosing spondylitis or in good health (not recorded which).

This clonotype has at least ten counts. The V and J genes are TRBV20-1 and TRBJ2-1; the D gene is possibly TRBD2 (5 bases). CDR1 is DFQATT, CDR2 SNEGSKA, per germline (reference sequence). The CDR3 loop spans 14 amino acids. Between the trimmed V and J ends, which lost 8 bases and 9 bases, there was a span of 23 bases. The CDR3 DNA is TGCAGTACCCGAAAGACGGGGAGCGTGGGTGAGCAGTTCTTC. Protein sequence: CSTRKTGSVGEQFF.

This clonotype was seen ten or more times. The rearrangement uses TRBV10-2 and TRBJ1-1; no definite D call. The CDR3 totals 13 residues. V gave up 2 bases and J gave up 1 base, with 5 bases separating them. The germline V gene encodes CDR1 WSHSY and CDR2 SAAADI. The CDR3 protein is CASSEAGNTEAFF. DNA for the CDR3: TGCGCCAGCAGTGAGGCGGGGAACACTGAAGCTTTCTTT.

This clonotype was observed a handful of times. The chain is built from TRBV6-1 and TRBJ1-5; 9 bases agree with TRBD1. CDR3 length: 16 residues. Trimming at V came to 5 bases and at J to 7 bases, leaving 12 bases not matched to a gene. CDR1 and CDR2 (germline): MNHNS, SASEGT. The CDR3 reads CASSPLRGQGGQPQHF. As DNA, the CDR3 is TGTGCCAGCAGTCCCCTGAGGGGACAGGGAGGCCAGCCCCAGCATTTT.

This clonotype came up many times. CDR3 region: CASSAQGTNEKLFF. The CDR3 DNA follows: TGTGCCAGCAGTGCGCAGGGAACTAATGAAAAACTGTTTTTT. This sequence joins TRBV12-3 or TRBV12-4 and TRBJ1-4; possible D gene TRBD1, 5 bases. The CDR3 spans 14 residues. V dropped 5 bases and J dropped 1 base, with 8 bases sitting between them.

This chain connects TRBV7-9 to TRBJ1-3; 8 nucleotides align to TRBD1. This CDR3 spans 17 amino acids. Germline V gene data show CDR1 as SEHNR and CDR2 as FQNEAQ (reference sequence). V shed 5 bases, J shed 0 bases, and the junction held 9 bases outside the gene matches. This CDR3 reads CASSPRDRSGSGNTIYF. The CDR3 nucleotides are TGTGCCAGCAGCCCCAGGGACAGGTCGGGCTCTGGAAACACCATATATTTT. Supplemented by reference TRBV7-9 and TRBJ1-3, the full variable domain reads DTGVSQNPRHKITKRGQNVTFRCDPISEHNRLYWYRQTLGQGPEFLTYFQNEAQLEKSRLLSDRFSAERPKGSFSTLEIQRTEQGDSAMYLCASSPRDRSGSGNTIYFGEGSWLTVV.

The chain has TRBV5-1 and TRBJ2-1; D may be TRBD2 (7 bases). This CDR3 region has 17 residues. V lost 4 bases to trimming and J lost 3 bases, with 20 bases between them. Germline V gene lookup returns CDR1 SGHRS and CDR2 YFSETQ. Here the CDR3 reads CASSPEQGGSGYNEQFF. The CDR3, as DNA: TGCGCCAGCAGCCCTGAACAGGGCGGGAGTGGCTACAATGAGCAGTTCTTC.

Ten or more counts support this clonotype. The chain couples TRBV20-1 to TRBJ1-1; 8 bases agree with TRBD1. The CDR3 has 14 amino acids. The V gene end was trimmed by 6 bases and the J gene end by 4 bases; junction bases not matched to a gene: 10. Germline values: CDR1 DFQATT, CDR2 SNEGSKA (reference sequence). CDR3 nucleotides: TGCAGTGCCCTTGTCGGACAGGGAGGCACTGAAGCTTTCTTT. Translation gives CSALVGQGGTEAFF.

This clonotype was observed at least ten times. The rearrangement links TRBV7-9 to TRBJ2-3; maybe TRBD1 (6 bases). Per the germline V gene, CDR1 is SEHNR and CDR2 is FQNEAQ (reference sequence). Trimming removed 5 bases at V and 6 bases at J, with 21 bases between. The CDR3 is 16 residues long. The CDR3 DNA reads as TGTGCCAGCAGCATCATCGACTGGGGGCAGGCGGATACGCAGTATTTT. Translated: CASSIIDWGQADTQYF.

This clonotype was detected many times. The chain uses TRBV12-3 or TRBV12-4 and TRBJ1-1, with D maybe TRBD1 (6 bases). V was trimmed by 2 bases and J by 6 bases, leaving 10 bases between them. The CDR3 is made up of 13 amino acids. CDR3 coding DNA: TGTGCCAGCAGTTTACGGGGGGCCGCTGAAGCTTTCTTT. It translates to CASSLRGAAEAFF.

This rearrangement joins TRBV2 to TRBJ2-2; the match to TRBD2 covers 7 bases. The CDR3 has 16 residues. The J segment lost 2 bases and the V segment lost 3 bases, leaving 6 bases of the junction unmatched. CDR1 and CDR2 from the germline V gene are SNHLY and FYNNEI. This CDR3 is CASSDGLAVNTGELFF. In nucleotides, the CDR3 is TGTGCCAGCAGTGACGGGCTAGCGGTAAACACCGGGGAGCTGTTTTTT.

This clonotype was observed at least ten times. CDR3 region: CASSEYGPGINAFF. Here the CDR3 DNA reads TGTGCCAGCAGTGAATATGGGCCAGGGATTAATGCTTTCTTT. The chain recombines TRBV25-1 with TRBJ1-1; D possibly corresponds to TRBD1 (5 bases). V was clipped by 0 bases and J by 11 bases, with 16 bases between them. CDR3 length: 14 amino acids. The germline V gene encodes CDR1 MGHDK and CDR2 SYGVNS.

This clonotype was seen many times. The chain has TRBV7-2 and TRBJ1-1; a possible D gene is TRBD1 (5 bases). Germline V gene lookup returns CDR1 SGHTA and CDR2 FQGNSA. This CDR3 is 13 amino acids long. V lost 3 bases to trimming and J lost 6 bases, with 11 bases between them. As DNA, the CDR3 is TGTGCCAGCAGCTTCACAGGACCCGCTGAAGCTTTCTTT. The encoded protein is CASSFTGPAEAFF.

At least ten counts were recorded for this clonotype. J is TRBJ2-1 and V is TRBV12-3 or TRBV12-4, with unresolved D. The V end lost 5 bases, the J end lost 7 bases, and 9 bases lay between the germline ends. The CDR3 is 12 residues long. For the CDR3, the DNA is TGTGCCAGCAGTCCGAGACTGAATGAGCAGTTCTTC. Residues: CASSPRLNEQFF.

This clonotype was seen only a few times. The rearrangement links TRBV4-2 to TRBJ2-1; 8 nucleotides align to TRBD1. Per germline, CDR1 LGHNA and CDR2 YNFKEQ. The junction had 21 bases not matched to a gene; V was cut back by 7 bases and J by 10 bases. The CDR3 spans 17 residues. CDR3 in amino acids: CASTLGGRQGAIGEQFF. CDR3 DNA sequence: TGTGCCAGCACTCTTGGGGGGCGCCAGGGGGCGATTGGGGAGCAGTTCTTC.

This clonotype was detected a few times. J is TRBJ2-7 and V is TRBV15; the D gene is possibly TRBD2 (5 bases). Germline lookup yields CDR1 LNHNV and CDR2 YYDKDF (reference sequence). This CDR3 region has 12 residues. Trimming stripped 5 bases from V and 7 bases from J, with 12 bases between. CDR3 amino acids: CATSEGVGEQYF. The CDR3 DNA reads as TGTGCCACCAGCGAGGGAGTAGGGGAGCAGTACTTC.

This clonotype has a count of ten or more. The V and J genes are TRBV30 and TRBJ2-5, with 9 positions matching TRBD1. V lost 4 bases, J lost 6 bases, and 15 bases stayed unmatched. The CDR3 extends over 16 amino acids. CDR1 is GTSNPN, CDR2 SVGIG, per germline (reference sequence). In DNA form, the CDR3 reads TGTGCCTGGACCCTTAGGACAGGGGTAGTGATGAAGACCCAGTACTTC. Protein sequence: CAWTLRTGVVMKTQYF. The whole variable domain, remainder taken from reference TRBV30 and TRBJ2-5, is SQTIHQWPATLVQPVGSPLSLECTVEGTSNPNLYWYRQAAGRGLQLLFYSVGIGQISSEVPQNLSASRPQDRQFILSSKKLLLSDSGFYLCAWTLRTGVVMKTQYFGPGTRLLVL.

This clonotype was detected only a few times. The rearrangement uses TRBV29-1 and TRBJ2-1; D perhaps matches TRBD1 (5 bases). Trimming removed 5 bases from V and 8 bases from J, with 13 bases in between. This CDR3 spans 12 amino acids. CDR1 SQVTM and CDR2 ANQGSEA come from the germline V gene. CDR3 coding DNA: TGCAGCGTTCCGGCGGTGGGGCATGAGCAGTTCTTC. Translated, it gives CSVPAVGHEQFF.

The sample holds many counts of this clonotype. This rearrangement joins TRBV15 to TRBJ1-1; D may be TRBD1 (5 bases). The V and J ends lost 7 bases and 0 bases respectively, with 12 bases between them. There are 14 residues in the CDR3. CDR1 and CDR2 from the germline V gene are LNHNV and YYDKDF (reference sequence). CDR3 DNA: TGTGCCACCACCCGGCGACAGCTGAACACTGAAGCTTTCTTT. This translates into CATTRRQLNTEAFF.

This clonotype was seen only a few times. V gene TRBV6-1 combines with J gene TRBJ2-2; 15 nucleotides line up with TRBD2. Unmatched junction bases numbered 16, after V lost 5 bases and J lost 3 bases. CDR3 length equals 21 residues. Germline V CDR1 and CDR2: MNHNS, SASEGT. CDR3 coding DNA: TGTGCCAGCAGTACGCACTCCACCGGGACTAGCGGGAGGCTTGACACCGGGGAGCTGTTTTTT. Encoded protein: CASSTHSTGTSGRLDTGELFF.

The CDR3 here is CASSPPRTSGGGDTQYF. CDR3 nucleotide sequence: TGTGCCAGCAGCCCCCCCCGGACTAGCGGGGGTGGAGATACGCAGTATTTT. The chain carries TRBV7-9 and TRBJ2-3, with 13 bases fitting TRBD2. Trimming at V came to 5 bases and at J to 5 bases, leaving 10 bases not matched to a gene. Germline CDR1 is SEHNR and CDR2 is FQNEAQ (reference sequence). The length of the CDR3 is 17 residues.

The chain combines TRBV5-1 with TRBJ2-3; D possibly uses TRBD1 or TRBD2 (5 bases each). Trimming removed 0 bases from V and 3 bases from J, with 11 bases in between. The CDR3 is 15 amino acids. The V gene's germline CDR1 is SGHRS and CDR2 YFSETQ. The CDR3 loop reads CASSLEGPPTDTQYF. DNA for the CDR3: TGCGCCAGCAGCTTGGAGGGACCCCCGACAGATACGCAGTATTTT.

This clonotype was found many times. This chain joins TRBV20-1 and TRBJ1-1, with TRBD1 matching 10 bases. Per germline, CDR1 DFQATT and CDR2 SNEGSKA (reference sequence). V was clipped by 0 bases and J by 6 bases; unmatched bases: 7. This CDR3 region has 15 residues. CDR3 nucleotide sequence: TGCAGTGCTAGAGATCGGACAGGGGGAAGAGCTGAAGCTTTCTTT. Protein product: CSARDRTGGRAEAFF.

This clonotype was seen only a few times. This sequence joins TRBV18 and TRBJ1-4, with TRBD1 matching 8 bases. The V segment lost 3 bases and the J segment 7 bases; nucleotides outside the gene matches: 4. The length of the CDR3 is 14 residues. CDR1 KGHSH and CDR2 LQKENI come from the germline V gene. The CDR3, as DNA: TGTGCCAGCTCACCGACAGGGGACCGTGAAAAACTGTTTTTT. Amino acids: CASSPTGDREKLFF.

The table lists this clonotype with many counts. V gene TRBV25-1 combines with J gene TRBJ2-7; TRBD1 might be the D (5 bases). The V end lost 3 bases, the J end lost 7 bases, and 22 bases lay between the germline ends. Germline CDR1 MGHDK, CDR2 SYGVNS. The CDR3 has 16 residues. The DNA of the CDR3 is TGTGCCAGCAGTGATTTGGGGCCCAACGTTGGTAATGAGCAGTACTTC. The encoded protein is CASSDLGPNVGNEQYF.

In this sample, this clonotype turned up a few times. This chain uses TRBV12-3 or TRBV12-4 with TRBJ2-7, with 12 bases matching TRBD2. The ends lost 6 bases at V and 6 bases at J; junction bases unmatched: 9. The CDR3 is made up of 15 amino acids. The CDR3 coding sequence is TGTGCCAGCAGCCTGACTAGCGGGAGCCCCTGCGAGCAGTACTTC. It codes for CASSLTSGSPCEQYF.

The table lists this clonotype with many counts. V gene TRBV5-1 combines with J gene TRBJ2-3; D uncertain. The length of the CDR3 is 15 residues. Germline V CDR1 and CDR2: SGHRS, YFSETQ. Trimming stripped 2 bases from V and 5 bases from J, with 15 bases between. The CDR3 loop is CASSFAWRAEDTQYF. CDR3 sequence (DNA): TGCGCCAGCAGCTTTGCTTGGAGAGCCGAAGATACGCAGTATTTT.

This chain connects TRBV10-1 to TRBJ1-1, with TRBD1 matching over 7 bases. Germline V gene lookup returns CDR1 WNHNN and CDR2 SYGVQD (reference sequence). This CDR3 comprises 15 residues. V trimming: 3 bases; J trimming: 6 bases; junction bases outside the gene matches: 10. The CDR3: CASSDARGQGAEAFF. The CDR3 DNA reads as TGCGCCAGCAGTGACGCCCGGGGCCAGGGGGCTGAAGCTTTCTTT.

V is TRBV7-2 and J is TRBJ1-3, with D unclear. CDR1 is SGHTA, CDR2 FQGNSA, per germline. The CDR3 length is 16 residues. Trimming removed 0 bases from V and 0 bases from J, with 9 bases in between. Here the CDR3 reads CASSLAGRGSGNTIYF. CDR3 bases: TGTGCCAGCAGCTTAGCAGGGCGGGGCTCTGGAAACACCATATATTTT.